The 32 T cell receptor beta chains presented below share a single source sample, sequenced in a study of monozygotic twins with inflammatory bowel disease. Following a re-call of the 5' RACE reads, TCRdb has one entry per CDR3 protein and lacks DNA. The repertoire table contains about 440,000 distinct CDR3 sequences. Sequencing used blood. All receptors derive from a human donor with ulcerative colitis or Crohn's disease, or a healthy co-twin of an affected twin (not recorded which).

V gene TRBV20-1 combines with J gene TRBJ2-1; TCRdb's assignment of TRBD1 cannot be checked, as there is no DNA. This CDR3 contains 16 residues. Germline V gives CDR1 DFQATT, CDR2 SNEGSKA (reference sequence). CDR3 loop: CSARIEAGVTYNEQFF.

The genes are TRBV12-3 or TRBV12-4 and TRBJ2-1; TCRdb names TRBD1, which stays unverified in the absence of DNA. The CDR3 is 16 residues long. This chain's CDR3 is CASSREGAPIGGEQFF.

The rearrangement joins TRBV12-3 or TRBV12-4 to TRBJ2-3; TCRdb's D gene call, TRBD2, goes unchecked for lack of DNA. The CDR3 contains 17 residues. CDR3 loop: CASILAQTSGDTDTQYF.

The CDR3 sequence is CASSLERPGHSNTEAFF. The chain is built from TRBV5-1 and TRBJ1-1. CDR1 SGHRS and CDR2 YFSETQ come from the germline V gene. The CDR3 sequence is 17 residues long.

This rearrangement joins TRBV9 to TRBJ2-7. The CDR3 is made up of 14 amino acids. Germline V gives CDR1 SGDLS, CDR2 YYNGEE. CDR3 amino acids: CASSVGVDLYEQYF. The whole variable domain, filled in from reference TRBV9 and TRBJ2-7, reads DSGVTQTPKHLITATGQRVTLRCSPRSGDLSVYWYQQSLDQGLQFLIQYYNGEERAKGNILERFSAQQFPDLHSELNLSSLELGDSALYFCASSVGVDLYEQYFGPGTRLTVT.

This chain connects TRBV15 to TRBJ2-1. This CDR3 is built from 15 residues. Per the germline V gene, CDR1 is LNHNV and CDR2 is YYDKDF (reference sequence). CDR3 loop: CATSGDGGAYNEQFF.

The rearrangement links TRBV20-1 to TRBJ2-7. This CDR3 has 14 amino acids. CDR1 is DFQATT, CDR2 SNEGSKA, per germline (reference sequence). The CDR3 reads CSARDLRGSYEQYF.

The V gene is TRBV6-2 or TRBV6-3, the J gene TRBJ2-3; TCRdb proposes TRBD2, but this gene call is untestable without DNA. Germline lookup yields CDR1 MNHEY and CDR2 SVGEGT. This CDR3 is 15 amino acids long. CDR3 residues: CASSYQGLLTDTQYF.

The chain carries TRBV4-1 and TRBJ2-5. The CDR3 sequence is 15 residues long. Germline CDR1 reads MGHRA; CDR2 reads YSYEKL. CDR3 loop: CASSQGIGLKETQYF.

The chain uses TRBV28 and TRBJ2-7; the D call of TRBD2 rests on TCRdb alone, since no DNA is present to check it. The CDR3 is 15 residues long. Per germline, CDR1 MDHEN and CDR2 SYDVKM. The CDR3 sequence: CASSLKGSVTYEQYF.

The J gene is TRBJ2-3, the V gene TRBV21-1. TRBV21-1 is assigned pseudogene status. CDR3 length: 16 residues. CDR3 residues: CASTDGFGLSTDTQYF.

The chain couples TRBV7-2 to TRBJ1-5; TCRdb reports TRBD1, a call that lacks DNA to check it against. Germline assignment: CDR1 SGHTA and CDR2 FQGNSA. This CDR3 has 14 amino acids. CDR3 sequence reads: CASSNRGGNQPQHF.

The rearrangement uses TRBV7-3 and TRBJ1-6. Germline loops: CDR1 SGHTA, CDR2 FQGTGA. CDR3 length: 18 residues. The CDR3 sequence is CASSSALAGYVYNSPLHF. Full variable domain (remainder filled in from reference TRBV7-3 and TRBJ1-6): GAGVSQTPSNKVTEKGKYVELRCDPISGHTALYWYRQSLGQGPEFLIYFQGTGAADDSGLPNDRFFAVRPEGSVSTLKIQRTERGDSAVYLCASSSALAGYVYNSPLHFGNGTRLTVT.

The V gene is TRBV2, the J gene TRBJ2-1. Germline values: CDR1 SNHLY, CDR2 FYNNEI. The CDR3 is 11 residues long. The CDR3 sequence: CASRAYNEQFF.

The chain employs TRBV19 and TRBJ2-3; TCRdb lists TRBD1, though no DNA is available to test this call. CDR1 LNHDA and CDR2 SQIVND come from the germline V gene (reference sequence). CDR3 length: 16 amino acids. The chain's CDR3 is CASTPTGGRGTDTQYF.

The V call is TRBV19, the J call TRBJ2-5; the D call from TCRdb, TRBD2, cannot be confirmed without DNA. Germline values: CDR1 LNHDA, CDR2 SQIVND (reference sequence). CDR3 length equals 12 residues. The CDR3 here is CASQGSGETQYF.

The chain has TRBV5-1 and TRBJ2-3; TCRdb designates TRBD2, a call that cannot be tested without DNA. Germline lookup yields CDR1 SGHRS and CDR2 YFSETQ. The CDR3 runs 15 residues. CDR3 loop: CASSFGRAYEDTQYF.

This chain uses TRBV6-5 with TRBJ2-4. Germline V gene sequence: CDR1 MNHEY, CDR2 SVGAGI. The CDR3 loop spans 16 amino acids. CDR3 region: CASSYSATLAKNIQYF.

The chain carries TRBV29-1 and TRBJ1-1. The CDR3 is 13 amino acids. Germline assignment: CDR1 SQVTM and CDR2 ANQGSEA. CDR3 residues: CSVVRSDRTEAFF.

This sequence joins TRBV30 and TRBJ2-7. CDR1 is GTSNPN and CDR2 is SVGIG in the germline V gene (reference sequence). This CDR3 contains 11 residues. The CDR3 loop reads CAWSPRDEQYF.

The chain couples TRBV6-1 to TRBJ2-7. Germline V lookup: CDR1 MNHNS, CDR2 SASEGT. The CDR3 consists of 14 residues. The CDR3: CASSVGGDYYEQYF.

The rearrangement joins TRBV6-1 to TRBJ1-1. The V gene's germline CDR1 is MNHNS and CDR2 SASEGT. There are 13 residues in the CDR3. CDR3 in amino acids: CASSDSLNTEAFF.

J is TRBJ2-2 and V is TRBV18; the TRBD2 assignment by TCRdb is unverifiable without DNA. The CDR3 loop spans 17 amino acids. Germline CDR1 and CDR2: KGHSH and LQKENI. CDR3 sequence reads: CASSPFSGTAATGELFF.

The chain has TRBV6-1 and TRBJ2-3. CDR1 is MNHNS and CDR2 is SASEGT in the germline V gene. The CDR3 extends over 14 amino acids. CDR3 sequence reads: CASSKAGVADTQYF.

V usage is TRBV12-3 or TRBV12-4 and J usage is TRBJ1-4; TCRdb reports TRBD1, a call that lacks DNA to check it against. This CDR3 contains 14 residues. CDR3 loop: CASRTTGPGEKLFF.

The chain combines TRBV6-2 or TRBV6-3 with TRBJ1-5; absent DNA, TCRdb's TRBD1 call cannot be checked. The CDR3 covers 18 residues. Germline V gene data show CDR1 as MNHEY and CDR2 as SVGEGT. Here the CDR3 reads CASSYPRQDSLSNQPQHF.

The rearrangement uses TRBV28 and TRBJ2-2. The CDR3 contains 13 residues. Germline V gene lookup returns CDR1 MDHEN and CDR2 SYDVKM. Here the CDR3 reads CASYSGNTGELFF.

V gene TRBV6-1 combines with J gene TRBJ1-2; the D gene TCRdb calls, TRBD1, cannot be checked with no DNA. In germline, CDR1 is MNHNS, CDR2 SASEGT. The CDR3 runs to 13 residues. CDR3 amino acids: CASSEQGFYGYTF.

V usage is TRBV5-1 and J usage is TRBJ2-3; TCRdb's assignment of TRBD2 cannot be checked, as there is no DNA. There are 15 residues in the CDR3. Germline V gene data show CDR1 as SGHRS and CDR2 as YFSETQ. CDR3 amino acids: CASSSLEQGGDTQYF.

This CDR3 is CASSLGQGVQPQHF. V usage is TRBV5-6 and J usage is TRBJ1-5; the TCRdb call, TRBD1, lacks DNA for checking. Germline-derived CDR1 and CDR2 are SGHDT and YYEEEE. This CDR3 spans 14 amino acids.

The chain carries TRBV7-2 and TRBJ1-1. CDR1 is SGHTA, CDR2 FQGNSA, per germline. The CDR3 has 13 residues. CDR3 in amino acids: CASSTNRITEAFF.

The rearrangement joins TRBV30 to TRBJ1-2. This CDR3 spans 12 amino acids. Germline-derived CDR1 and CDR2 are GTSNPN and SVGIG (reference sequence). CDR3 residues: CAWSVLSYGYTF.